Listed here are 8 T cell receptor beta chains from one sample, sequenced in a study of blood T cell repertoires in COVID-19. Clones were sequenced by immunoSEQ multiplex PCR, and TCRdb holds only the in-frame ones, with some missing. The sample holds 150,000 or so clones, 65% to 85% seen once. Material: PBMCs or T cells enriched from blood (not recorded which). The receptor set was obtained from a man between 70 and 80 years old who had been exposed to COVID-19.

The chain recombines TRBV9 with TRBJ1-1, with D unclear. The V end was cut by 3 bases, the J end by 9 bases, with 15 bases between. This CDR3 region has 13 residues. The germline CDR1 and CDR2 sequences are SGDLS and YYNGEE. Written as DNA, the CDR3 is TGTGCCAGCAGCGCCCGAGTACTTTCGCAAGCTTTCTTT. This codes for CASSARVLSQAFF.

A few counts support this clone. The genes are TRBV5-8 and TRBJ2-1; 7 bases match TRBD2. The V and J ends lost 4 bases and 11 bases, in that order; junction bases with no gene match: 18. The V gene's germline CDR1 is SGHTS and CDR2 YDEGEE. There are 16 residues in the CDR3. The CDR3, as DNA: TGTGCCAGCAGCCCCCTAAGGGCGGGAGTATTCGCGAAGCAGTTCTTC. It is translated as CASSPLRAGVFAKQFF.

The chain combines TRBV6-5 with TRBJ1-5; D ambiguous. Germline loops: CDR1 MNHEY, CDR2 SVGAGI. Trimming shortened V by 0 bases and J by 7 bases, and 10 bases separated the two germline ends. The CDR3 runs 14 residues. Written as DNA, the CDR3 is TGTGCCAGCAGTTACTCGGGGAGCCACCAGCCCCAGCATTTT. This encodes CASSYSGSHQPQHF.

J is TRBJ2-3 and V is TRBV5-6, with 12 positions matching TRBD1. Losses at the gene ends were 4 bases for V and 3 bases for J; bases not matched to a gene: 3. The germline CDR1 and CDR2 sequences are SGHDT and YYEEEE. The CDR3 length is 15 residues. The CDR3 coding sequence is TGTGCCAGCAGCCGGGACAGGGGGCAGACAGATACGCAGTATTTT. This encodes CASSRDRGQTDTQYF.

V gene TRBV19 combines with J gene TRBJ1-1; D gene uncertain. CDR1 and CDR2 from the germline V gene are LNHDA and SQIVND (reference sequence). V lost 1 base and J 2 bases, leaving 14 bases between the germline ends. This CDR3 has 16 residues. CDR3 amino acids: CASSIGSSRSNTEAFF. CDR3 DNA: TGTGCCAGTAGTATAGGATCTTCCAGATCTAACACTGAAGCTTTCTTT.

The chain combines TRBV7-9 with TRBJ2-5; TRBD2 agrees at 8 bases. V was pared by 5 bases and J by 5 bases, with 7 bases of the junction left unmatched. The germline CDR1 and CDR2 sequences are SEHNR and FQNEAQ (reference sequence). This CDR3 region has 14 residues. This CDR3 is CASSRSGGGETQYF. The CDR3 DNA is TGTGCCAGCAGCCGAAGTGGCGGGGGGGAGACCCAGTACTTC. Using reference TRBV7-9 and TRBJ2-5 for the parts outside the CDR3, the full variable domain is DTGVSQNPRHKITKRGQNVTFRCDPISEHNRLYWYRQTLGQGPEFLTYFQNEAQLEKSRLLSDRFSAERPKGSFSTLEIQRTEQGDSAMYLCASSRSGGGETQYFGPGTRLLVL.

V gene TRBV3-1 (or the pseudogene TRBV3-2) combines with J gene TRBJ2-5; 9 bases match TRBD1. The CDR3 consists of 15 residues. The germline V gene encodes CDR1 LGHDT and CDR2 YNNKEL (reference sequence). V was pared by 1 base and J by 4 bases, with 4 bases of the junction left unmatched. DNA for the CDR3: TGTGCCAGCAGCCAAGTAGGGACAGGGTTAGAGACCCAGTACTTC. Amino acids: CASSQVGTGLETQYF.

The chain has TRBV28 and TRBJ1-2; the match to TRBD1 covers 9 bases. Per germline, CDR1 MDHEN and CDR2 SYDVKM. This CDR3 comprises 17 residues. Trimming took 6 bases from V and 4 from J; bases not matched to a gene: 15. The DNA of the CDR3 is TGTGCCAGCAGCTCGCCGGGACAGGGTTTATCCGGCTATGGCTACACCTTC. Translated: CASSSPGQGLSGYGYTF.